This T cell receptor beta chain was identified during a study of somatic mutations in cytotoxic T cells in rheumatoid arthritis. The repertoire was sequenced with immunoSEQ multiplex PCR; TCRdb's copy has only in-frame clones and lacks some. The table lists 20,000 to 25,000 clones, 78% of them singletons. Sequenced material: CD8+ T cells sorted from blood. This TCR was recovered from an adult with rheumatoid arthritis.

CDR3 loop: CASSYRTGNTEAFF. The CDR3 DNA is TGCGCCAGCAGTTACCGGACAGGGAACACTGAAGCTTTCTTT. The chain has TRBV10-2 and TRBJ1-1; TRBD1 matches 7 bases. Germline V lookup: CDR1 WSHSY, CDR2 SAAADI. Unmatched junction bases numbered 4, after V lost 5 bases and J lost 1 base. The CDR3 extends over 14 amino acids.